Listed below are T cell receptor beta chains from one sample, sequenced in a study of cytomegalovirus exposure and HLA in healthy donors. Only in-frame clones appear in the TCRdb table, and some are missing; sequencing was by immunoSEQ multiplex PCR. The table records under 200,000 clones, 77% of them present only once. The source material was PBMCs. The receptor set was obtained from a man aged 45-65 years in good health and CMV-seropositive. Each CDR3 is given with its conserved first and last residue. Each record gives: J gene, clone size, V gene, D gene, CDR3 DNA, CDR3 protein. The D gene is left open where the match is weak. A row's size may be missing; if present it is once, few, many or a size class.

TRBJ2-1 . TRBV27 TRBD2 TGTGCCAGCAGTTCCCAACGGACTAGCTACAATGAGCAGTTCTTC CASSSQRTSYNEQFF
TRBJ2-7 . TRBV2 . TGTGCCAGCAGTCCCCTCTACGAGCAGTACTTC CASSPLYEQYF
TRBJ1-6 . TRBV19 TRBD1 TGTGCCAGTAGCAGACAGGGTAGAAGTTCACCCCTCCACTTT CASSRQGRSSPLHF
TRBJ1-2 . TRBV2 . TGTGCCAGCACTTATGGGAGCTATGGCTACACCTTC CASTYGSYGYTF
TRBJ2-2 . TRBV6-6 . TGTGCCAGCAGTCAGGAGGCGGGGGCCTTCACCGGGGAGCTGTTTTTT CASSQEAGAFTGELFF
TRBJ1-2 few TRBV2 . TGTGCCAGCAGGATACAGGTCGATGGCTACACCTTC CASRIQVDGYTF
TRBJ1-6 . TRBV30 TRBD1 TGTGCCTGGAGTCAACAGGGGAACTCACCCCTCCACTTT CAWSQQGNSPLHF
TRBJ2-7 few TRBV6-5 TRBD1 TGTGCCAGCAGTGAATTGACAGGGGAACACGAGCAGTACTTC CASSELTGEHEQYF
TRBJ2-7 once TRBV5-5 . TGTGCCAGCAGCTTGACCAAATTACAGAGCACCTACGAGCAGTACTTC CASSLTKLQSTYEQYF
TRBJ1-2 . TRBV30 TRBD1 TGTGCCTGGAGTGGAGGACAGGGAGATGGCTACACCTTC CAWSGGQGDGYTF
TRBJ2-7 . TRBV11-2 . TGTGCCAGCAGCCCCTTCGCCGGGACCTACGAGCAGTACTTC CASSPFAGTYEQYF
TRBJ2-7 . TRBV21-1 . TGTGCCAGCAGCAAAGTAGAGACCAGGACCTACGAGCAGTACTTC CASSKVETRTYEQYF
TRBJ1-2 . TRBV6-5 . TGTGCCAGCAGTTACGGTTCGGGGGAGCACTATGGCTACACCTTC CASSYGSGEHYGYTF
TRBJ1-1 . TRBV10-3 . TGTGCCATCAGTGAGTACAGGGAGGGAGCGAACACTGAAGCTTTCTTT CAISEYREGANTEAFF
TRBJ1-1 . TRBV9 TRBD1 TGTGCCAGCAGCGACCCCCGGGACAGGGGTAGTTTTGGGACTGAAGCTTTCTTT CASSDPRDRGSFGTEAFF
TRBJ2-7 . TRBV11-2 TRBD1 TGTGCCAGCAGCCCCGGACAGGGGGCATCCTACGAGCAGTACTTC CASSPGQGASYEQYF
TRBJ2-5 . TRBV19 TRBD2 TGTGCCAGTAAGGAGCGGGGGTACCAAGAGACCCAGTACTTC CASKERGYQETQYF
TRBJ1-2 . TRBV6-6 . TGTGCCAGCAGTTACGATCCCCAGGGGCTCTATGGCTACACCTTC CASSYDPQGLYGYTF
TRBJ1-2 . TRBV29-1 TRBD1 TGCAGCGTGTGGACAGGGGGCGAGGGCTACACCTTC CSVWTGGEGYTF
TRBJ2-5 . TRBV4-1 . TGCGCCAGCAGCCATAGACTGGCTAACCAAGAGACCCAGTACTTC CASSHRLANQETQYF
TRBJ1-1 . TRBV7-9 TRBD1 TGTGCCAGCAGCTTAACTTGGACAGGGAACACTGAAGCTTTCTTT CASSLTWTGNTEAFF
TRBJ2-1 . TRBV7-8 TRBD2 TGTGCCAGCAGCTTACGGGGCGGGGGGGTCTACAATGAGCAGTTCTTC CASSLRGGGVYNEQFF
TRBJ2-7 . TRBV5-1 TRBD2 TGCGCCAGCAGCTTGGTCGGTAGCGGGGGAGGCGAGCAGTACTTC CASSLVGSGGGEQYF
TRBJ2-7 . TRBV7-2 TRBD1 TGTGCCAGCAGCAAAGCCCAGGGGGCGAGCTACGAGCAGTACTTC CASSKAQGASYEQYF
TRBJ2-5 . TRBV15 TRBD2 TGTGCCACCAGCAGAGTGGGGACTAGCGGGTTGGGGGAGACCCAGTACTTC CATSRVGTSGLGETQYF
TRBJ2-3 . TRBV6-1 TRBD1 TGTGCCAGCAGGGTCAGGGGGCGTCAAGATACGCAGTATTTT CASRVRGRQDTQYF
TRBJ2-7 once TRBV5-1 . TGCGCCAGCAGCTTGGTGGTTTCTGACAGAACCTACGAGCAGTACTTC CASSLVVSDRTYEQYF